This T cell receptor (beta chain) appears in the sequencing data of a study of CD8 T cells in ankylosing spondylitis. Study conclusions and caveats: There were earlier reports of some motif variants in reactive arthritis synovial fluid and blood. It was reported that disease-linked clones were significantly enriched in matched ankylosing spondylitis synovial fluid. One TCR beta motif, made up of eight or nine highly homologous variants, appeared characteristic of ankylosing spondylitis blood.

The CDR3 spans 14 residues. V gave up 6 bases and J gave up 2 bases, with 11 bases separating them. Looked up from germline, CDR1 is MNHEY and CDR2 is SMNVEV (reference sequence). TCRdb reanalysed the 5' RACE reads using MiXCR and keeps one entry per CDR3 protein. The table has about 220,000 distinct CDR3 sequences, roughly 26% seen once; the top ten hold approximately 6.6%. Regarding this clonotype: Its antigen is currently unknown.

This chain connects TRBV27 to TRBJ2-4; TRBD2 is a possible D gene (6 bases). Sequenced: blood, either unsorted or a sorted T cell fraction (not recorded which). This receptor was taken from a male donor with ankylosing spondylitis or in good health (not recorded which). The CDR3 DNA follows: TGTGCCAGCAGGCCCGGGACTTCCAAAAACATTCAGTACTTC. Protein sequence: CASRPGTSKNIQYF.